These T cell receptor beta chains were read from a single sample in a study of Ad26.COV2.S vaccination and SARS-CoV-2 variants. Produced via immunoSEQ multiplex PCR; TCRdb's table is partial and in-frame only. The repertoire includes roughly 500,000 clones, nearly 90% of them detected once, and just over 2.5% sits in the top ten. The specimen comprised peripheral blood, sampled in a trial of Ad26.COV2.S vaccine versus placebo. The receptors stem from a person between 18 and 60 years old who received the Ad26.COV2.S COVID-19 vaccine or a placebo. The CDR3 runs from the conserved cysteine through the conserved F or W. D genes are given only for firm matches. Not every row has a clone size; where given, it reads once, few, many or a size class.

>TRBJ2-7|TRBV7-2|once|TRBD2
CASSLSALGLAGLSYEQYF
TGTGCCAGCAGCTTAAGTGCTCTTGGACTAGCGGGGCTCTCCTACGAGCAGTACTTC
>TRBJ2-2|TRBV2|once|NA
CASSELGYRADTGELFF
TGTGCCAGCAGTGAACTGGGTTACAGGGCGGACACCGGGGAGCTGTTTTTT
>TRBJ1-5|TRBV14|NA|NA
CASSQGWNQPQHF
TGTGCCAGCAGCCAAGGGTGGAATCAGCCCCAGCATTTT
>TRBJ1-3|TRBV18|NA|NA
CASSPNREDTIYF
TGTGCCAGCTCACCAAACAGGGAGGACACCATATATTTT
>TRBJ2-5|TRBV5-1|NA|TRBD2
CASSLIVAGEETQYF
TGCGCCAGCAGCTTGATAGTAGCGGGGGAAGAGACCCAGTACTTC
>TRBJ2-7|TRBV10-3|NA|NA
CAISESRQGNEQYF
TGTGCCATCAGTGAGTCTAGGCAGGGCAACGAGCAGTACTTC
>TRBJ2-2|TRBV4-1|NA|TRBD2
CASSQGLAGINTGELFF
TGCGCCAGCAGCCAAGGTCTAGCGGGAATAAACACCGGGGAGCTGTTTTTT
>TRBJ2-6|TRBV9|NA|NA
CASSVSGTLSSGANVLTF
TGTGCCAGCAGCGTATCCGGGACACTTAGCTCTGGGGCCAACGTCCTGACTTTC
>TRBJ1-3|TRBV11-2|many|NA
CASSTGFTFGNTIYF
TGTGCCAGCAGCACAGGGTTTACCTTCGGAAACACCATATATTTT
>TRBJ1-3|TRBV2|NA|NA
CASWGRDRKFGNTIYF
TGTGCCAGCTGGGGGCGGGACCGCAAATTTGGAAACACCATATATTTT
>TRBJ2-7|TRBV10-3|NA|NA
CAIKRTDSYEQYF
TGTGCCATCAAAAGGACAGATTCCTACGAGCAGTACTTC
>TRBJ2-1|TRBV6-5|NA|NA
CASFWGLEQFF
TGTGCCAGCTTCTGGGGCCTTGAGCAGTTCTTC
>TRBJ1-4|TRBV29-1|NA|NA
CSVEDSRGLFF
TGCAGCGTTGAAGATTCTAGAGGACTGTTTTTT
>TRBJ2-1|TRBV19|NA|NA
CASSRWRNEQFF
TGTGCCAGTAGTCGCTGGAGGAATGAGCAGTTCTTC
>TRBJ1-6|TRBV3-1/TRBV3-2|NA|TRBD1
CASSWTGDGSPLHF
TGTGCCAGCAGTTGGACAGGGGATGGCTCACCCCTCCACTTT